This T cell receptor beta chain was recorded in a study of blood T cell repertoires in COVID-19. About the research overall: Spain, Italy and the United States supplied samples that represented acute and convalescent COVID-19. Sources were T cells, B-cell-depleted T cells, or PBMCs; the material itself was cDNA or gDNA.

Germline V gene sequence: CDR1 MNHNS, CDR2 SASEGT. The CDR3 covers 17 residues. V lost 1 base, J lost 2 bases, and 17 bases lay in between. In the authors' methods: Nucleated cell counts were estimated from reference gene primer amplification. TCRdb keeps only in-frame clones here, not all; method: immunoSEQ multiplex PCR. V, J and clone size are those of that table, while D and trimming were read from the DNA. The sample carries about 140,000 clones, around 80% recorded once. The source material was peripheral blood. This clonotype originated in a man aged 55 to 70 with acute or convalescent COVID-19. The chain is built from TRBV6-1 and TRBJ1-2; D possibly corresponds to TRBD1 (5 bases). Written as DNA, the CDR3 is TGTGCCAGCAGTGAAGATTTTCCGGGACTCTCGAACTATGGCTACACCTTC. It translates to CASSEDFPGLSNYGYTF.